These 24 T cell receptor beta chains originate from one sample sequenced in a study of cytomegalovirus exposure and HLA in healthy donors. Data came from immunoSEQ multiplex PCR; TCRdb stores just in-frame clones and leaves some out. In the table there are about 160,000 clones, 75% to 90% of which are singletons. Sequencing used PBMCs. These receptors were taken from a woman between 18 and 29 years old in good health and CMV-seronegative.

Here the CDR3 reads CASSILAGVTYNEQFF. CDR3 coding DNA: TGTGCCAGTAGTATACTAGCGGGAGTAACCTACAATGAGCAGTTCTTC. This chain connects TRBV19 to TRBJ2-1, with 10 bases matching TRBD2. The germline V gene has CDR1 LNHDA and CDR2 SQIVND (reference sequence). The CDR3 covers 16 residues. With V trimmed by 2 bases and J by 2 bases, 3 bases remained unmatched.

The chain uses TRBV2 and TRBJ2-1, with a possible D match to TRBD1 (5 bases). The CDR3 is made up of 15 amino acids. Trimming pared 3 bases from V and 3 bases from J, leaving 12 bases between. Germline lookup yields CDR1 SNHLY and CDR2 FYNNEI. The CDR3 bases are TGTGCCAGCAGTGACCTCGACAGCCGCTACAATGAGCAGTTCTTC. The encoded protein is CASSDLDSRYNEQFF.

In this sample, this clone turned up a few times. This chain joins TRBV15 and TRBJ1-4; 9 bases line up with TRBD1. The trim removed 0 bases at V and 6 bases at J, leaving 8 bases unmatched. CDR1 LNHNV and CDR2 YYDKDF come from the germline V gene (reference sequence). This CDR3 is built from 17 residues. In DNA form, the CDR3 reads TGTGCCACCAGCAGAGATCGTTTGCGGGACAGGGATGAAAAACTGTTTTTT. Residues: CATSRDRLRDRDEKLFF.

The chain joins TRBV30 to TRBJ1-1; 9 positions match TRBD1. CDR3 size: 14 residues. CDR1 is GTSNPN and CDR2 is SVGIG in the germline V gene (reference sequence). V trimming: 0 bases; J trimming: 3 bases; junction bases outside the gene matches: 2. Here the CDR3 reads CAWSVDRGHTEAFF. The CDR3 nucleotides are TGTGCCTGGAGTGTGGACAGGGGACACACTGAAGCTTTCTTT.

This chain uses TRBV19 with TRBJ2-7; tentative D call: TRBD2 (6 bases). This CDR3 spans 15 amino acids. Between the trimmed V and J ends, which lost 6 bases and 0 bases, there was a span of 15 bases. Germline CDR1 and CDR2: LNHDA and SQIVND (reference sequence). CDR3 sequence (DNA): TGTGCCAGTAGCCCCGGAGGGTATAGCTCCTACGAGCAGTACTTC. Its protein is CASSPGGYSSYEQYF.

This sequence joins TRBV7-9 and TRBJ2-1; the D gene is possibly TRBD2 (5 bases). V was clipped by 5 bases and J by 0 bases, with 11 bases between them. The CDR3 has 15 residues. Germline CDR1 reads SEHNR; CDR2 reads FQNEAQ (reference sequence). CDR3 in DNA: TGTGCCAGCAGCCGCAGCGGCAACTCCTACAATGAGCAGTTCTTC. Its protein is CASSRSGNSYNEQFF.

This chain connects TRBV7-6 to TRBJ1-2; 7 bases are shared with TRBD1. Germline trimming cut 2 bases from V and 7 bases from J; bases unmatched to any gene: 4. This CDR3 is built from 13 residues. The germline V gene encodes CDR1 SGHVS and CDR2 FNYEAQ. CDR3 DNA sequence: TGTGCCAGCAGCTTACTACAGGGGAGTGGCTACACCTTC. This translates into CASSLLQGSGYTF.

The rearrangement joins TRBV18 to TRBJ1-4; D unresolved. Germline V gene data show CDR1 as KGHSH and CDR2 as LQKENI. The CDR3 consists of 14 residues. The V and J ends lost 3 bases and 3 bases respectively, with 8 bases between them. CDR3 in DNA: TGTGCCAGCTCACCCGGAACAGCTAATGAAAAACTGTTTTTT. Residues: CASSPGTANEKLFF.

The chain's CDR3 is CASAPGQVYEQYF. The CDR3 DNA reads TGCGCCAGCGCGCCGGGACAGGTCTACGAGCAGTACTTC. This chain links TRBV5-1 with TRBJ2-7, with 8 bases that match TRBD1. Germline trimming cut 7 bases from V and 3 bases from J; bases unmatched to any gene: 6. Per germline, CDR1 SGHRS and CDR2 YFSETQ. This CDR3 has 13 residues.

The rearrangement links TRBV5-6 to TRBJ1-5; possible D gene TRBD1, 6 bases. CDR3 length: 16 residues. Germline-derived CDR1 and CDR2 are SGHDT and YYEEEE. The ends were cut back, 3 bases at V and 10 bases at J, with 23 bases in the middle. This CDR3 reads CASSSKVGGGGIPQHF. CDR3 coding DNA: TGTGCCAGCAGCTCAAAGGTGGGAGGGGGTGGAATCCCCCAGCATTTT.

V usage is TRBV4-3 and J usage is TRBJ2-2; D call uncertain. CDR1 and CDR2 (germline): LGHNA, YSLEER. The CDR3 is 15 amino acids. V shed 1 base and J shed 4 bases, with 10 bases lying between them. For the CDR3, the DNA is TGCGCCAGCAGCCAAGGCGGCCTACCCACCGGGGAGCTGTTTTTT. This sequence encodes CASSQGGLPTGELFF.

Many counts were recorded for this clone. CDR3 in DNA: TGTGCCTGGAGACGTCCGGGGGTCAACACTGAAGCTTTCTTT. Its translation is CAWRRPGVNTEAFF. This chain joins TRBV30 and TRBJ1-1; weak D call: TRBD1 (5 bases). V was trimmed by 3 bases and J by 2 bases, leaving 13 bases between them. Germline assignment: CDR1 GTSNPN and CDR2 SVGIG (reference sequence). The CDR3 runs 14 residues.

The chain has TRBV25-1 and TRBJ1-1; no firm D call. The CDR3 has 14 amino acids. Germline CDR1 and CDR2: MGHDK and SYGVNS. V was pared by 7 bases and J by 2 bases, with 14 bases between. The CDR3 sequence is CASTRSSGNTEAFF. CDR3 nucleotide sequence: TGTGCCAGCACGAGGTCATCGGGAAACACTGAAGCTTTCTTT.

The CDR3 spells CASSVILKLNQPQHF. The CDR3 DNA is TGTGCCAGCAGCGTTATCCTAAAGCTCAATCAGCCCCAGCATTTT. This sequence joins TRBV9 and TRBJ1-5; unclear D gene. The V end lost 2 bases, the J end lost 3 bases, and 12 bases lay between the germline ends. Germline V gene sequence: CDR1 SGDLS, CDR2 YYNGEE. This CDR3 is built from 15 residues.

The genes are TRBV6-1 and TRBJ2-1; perhaps TRBD1 as D (6 bases). This CDR3 region has 16 residues. Between the trimmed V and J ends, which lost 2 bases and 0 bases, there was a span of 11 bases. In germline, CDR1 is MNHNS, CDR2 SASEGT. The CDR3 sequence: CASSEWGQSSYNEQFF. CDR3 bases: TGTGCCAGCAGTGAATGGGGGCAGAGCTCCTACAATGAGCAGTTCTTC.

The chain uses TRBV11-2 and TRBJ2-1; 8 bases line up with TRBD2. Germline trimming cut 5 bases from V and 10 bases from J; bases unmatched to any gene: 22. CDR3 length: 18 residues. Germline-derived CDR1 and CDR2 are SGHAT and FQNNGV. The CDR3 sequence: CASSPGGGLRGRASEQFF. The CDR3 bases are TGTGCCAGCAGCCCGGGCGGGGGGTTACGTGGGAGGGCCTCCGAGCAGTTCTTC.

The chain has TRBV30 and TRBJ1-2, with 11 bases aligning to TRBD1. The CDR3 contains 17 residues. J gave up 1 base and V 0 bases, and 7 bases lay outside the gene matches. The germline V gene encodes CDR1 GTSNPN and CDR2 SVGIG (reference sequence). CDR3 in DNA: TGTGCCTGGAGTGTCCCGGGACAGGGGGACTTTAACTATGGCTACACCTTC. Encoded protein: CAWSVPGQGDFNYGYTF.

This chain links TRBV19 with TRBJ2-7; 10 nucleotides line up with TRBD1. Unmatched junction bases numbered 9, after V lost 4 bases and J lost 3 bases. The CDR3 covers 16 residues. Germline V CDR1 and CDR2: LNHDA, SQIVND (reference sequence). The CDR3 DNA reads as TGTGCCAGTAGTAAATCCGGGACAGGGGCGGTCTACGAGCAGTACTTC. As protein: CASSKSGTGAVYEQYF. Filled out from reference TRBV19 and TRBJ2-7, the complete variable domain reads DGGITQSPKYLFRKEGQNVTLSCEQNLNHDAMYWYRQDPGQGLRLIYYSQIVNDFQKGDIAEGYSVSREKKESFPLTVTSAQKNPTAFYLCASSKSGTGAVYEQYFGPGTRLTVT.

The chain employs TRBV7-8 and TRBJ2-3; 10 nucleotides align to TRBD2. J was trimmed by 3 bases and V by 2 bases; bases with no gene match: 11. Germline lookup yields CDR1 SGHVS and CDR2 FQNEAQ. This CDR3 is built from 18 residues. The CDR3 nucleotides read TGTGCCAGCAGCTTAATTTTCCAAGCGGGAGGGCTGACAGATACGCAGTATTTT. Its protein is CASSLIFQAGGLTDTQYF.

The V call is TRBV5-1, the J call TRBJ2-2; a possible D gene is TRBD2 (5 bases). CDR1 and CDR2 from the germline V gene are SGHRS and YFSETQ. This CDR3 is 14 amino acids long. Trimming left V 5 bases short and J 6 bases short, with 14 bases between. The CDR3 DNA follows: TGCGCCAGCAGTGAACGGGATATCTCCGGGGAGCTGTTTTTT. It yields the protein CASSERDISGELFF.

CDR3 region: CARSSLRVAGAGALTGELFF. CDR3 DNA sequence: TGTGCCAGAAGCTCTCTCCGAGTCGCCGGGGCGGGGGCCCTCACCGGGGAGCTGTTTTTT. The rearrangement joins TRBV5-3 to TRBJ2-2, with a possible D match to TRBD2 (7 bases). TRBV5-3 is identified as an open reading frame with a role that is uncertain. The CDR3 is 20 amino acids. The V end was cut by 3 bases, the J end by 4 bases, with 28 bases between.

The J gene is TRBJ2-3, the V gene TRBV29-1, with a weak D call TRBD1 (6 bases). Trimming removed 6 bases at V and 6 bases at J, with 13 bases between. Germline lookup yields CDR1 SQVTM and CDR2 ANQGSEA. This CDR3 contains 12 residues. CDR3 residues: CSVTLTGDTQYF. In nucleotides, the CDR3 is TGCAGCGTAACACTTACAGGGGATACGCAGTATTTT.

This clone was picked up one time. The chain recombines TRBV7-2 with TRBJ1-1; 7 nucleotides agree with TRBD1. Germline CDR1 reads SGHTA; CDR2 reads FQGNSA. Trimming removed 0 bases from V and 4 bases from J; junction bases left unmatched: 2. CDR3 length: 14 residues. The CDR3 nucleotides are TGTGCCAGCAGCTTAGCTACAGGGGTCACTGAAGCTTTCTTT. It codes for CASSLATGVTEAFF.

V gene TRBV6-6 combines with J gene TRBJ1-3; maybe TRBD1 (6 bases). The CDR3 has 14 amino acids. Trimming removed 0 bases at V and 4 bases at J, with 7 bases between. The germline V gene encodes CDR1 MNHNY and CDR2 SVGAGI (reference sequence). CDR3 sequence reads: CASSYSGGGNTIYF. CDR3 nucleotide sequence: TGTGCCAGCAGTTACTCAGGGGGAGGAAACACCATATATTTT.